The 5 T cell receptor beta chains below were found in one sample sequenced in a study of control samples from healthy donors and cancer patients. The protocol was immunoSEQ multiplex PCR, while the TCRdb copy is restricted to in-frame clones and leaves out a portion. The sample includes 200,000 to 250,000 clones, roughly 94% of them seen just once. Material: blood. These receptors were obtained from a man between 50 and 59 years old in good health.

The gene calls are TRBV5-8 and TRBJ1-5; maybe TRBD1 (6 bases). CDR1 is SGHTS, CDR2 YDEGEE, per germline. The CDR3 runs 14 residues. Trimming cost V 5 bases and J 2 bases, with 11 bases left between them. DNA of the CDR3: TGTGCCAGCAGTGGGAGGACAGGCAATCAGCCCCAGCATTTT. Translating it yields CASSGRTGNQPQHF.

The gene calls are TRBV27 and TRBJ1-2, with D perhaps matching TRBD1 (6 bases). CDR1 and CDR2 (germline): MNHEY, SMNVEV (reference sequence). Trimming pared 0 bases from V and 3 bases from J, leaving 11 bases between. There are 15 residues in the CDR3. The CDR3 DNA sequence: TGTGCCAGCAGTTTATCAAAGGGGGGCGACTATGGCTACACCTTC. Amino acids: CASSLSKGGDYGYTF.

A word on this clone: Other DNA sequences in the sample encode the same CDR3. The chain recombines TRBV5-1 with TRBJ2-3; weak D call: TRBD1 (6 bases). The V end was cut by 0 bases, the J end by 4 bases, with 6 bases between. This CDR3 region has 13 residues. In germline, CDR1 is SGHRS, CDR2 YFSETQ. The chain's CDR3 is CASSLEGADTQYF. The CDR3 DNA is TGCGCCAGCAGCTTGGAGGGGGCAGATACGCAGTATTTT.

The chain carries TRBV5-1 and TRBJ2-5, with a tentative D call TRBD1 (6 bases). CDR1 and CDR2 from the germline V gene are SGHRS and YFSETQ. The CDR3 is 15 residues long. The V end lost 0 bases, the J end lost 5 bases, and 14 bases lay between the germline ends. DNA of the CDR3: TGCGCCAGCAGCTTGGGCAGGGGAAGTGGGGAGACCCAGTACTTC. The encoded protein is CASSLGRGSGETQYF.

V gene TRBV5-1 combines with J gene TRBJ1-2; TRBD1 matches 7 bases. Germline V gene data show CDR1 as SGHRS and CDR2 as YFSETQ. The CDR3 contains 13 residues. V shed 4 bases, J shed 4 bases, and the junction held 4 bases outside the gene matches. CDR3 protein: CASSPDRAYGYTF. CDR3 sequence (DNA): TGCGCCAGCAGCCCCGACAGGGCCTATGGCTACACCTTC.